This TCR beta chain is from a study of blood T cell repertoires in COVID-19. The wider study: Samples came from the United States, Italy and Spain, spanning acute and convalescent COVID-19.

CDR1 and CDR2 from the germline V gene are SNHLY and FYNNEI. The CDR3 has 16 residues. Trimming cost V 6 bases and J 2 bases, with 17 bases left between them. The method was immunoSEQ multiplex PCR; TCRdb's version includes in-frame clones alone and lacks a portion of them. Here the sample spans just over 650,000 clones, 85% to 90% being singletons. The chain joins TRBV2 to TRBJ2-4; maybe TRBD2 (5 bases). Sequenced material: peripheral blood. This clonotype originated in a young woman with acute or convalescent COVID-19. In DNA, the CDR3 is TGTGCCAGCAGGGCCGAACTAGGGCGCCCCAAAAACATTCAGTACTTC. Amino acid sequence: CASRAELGRPKNIQYF.